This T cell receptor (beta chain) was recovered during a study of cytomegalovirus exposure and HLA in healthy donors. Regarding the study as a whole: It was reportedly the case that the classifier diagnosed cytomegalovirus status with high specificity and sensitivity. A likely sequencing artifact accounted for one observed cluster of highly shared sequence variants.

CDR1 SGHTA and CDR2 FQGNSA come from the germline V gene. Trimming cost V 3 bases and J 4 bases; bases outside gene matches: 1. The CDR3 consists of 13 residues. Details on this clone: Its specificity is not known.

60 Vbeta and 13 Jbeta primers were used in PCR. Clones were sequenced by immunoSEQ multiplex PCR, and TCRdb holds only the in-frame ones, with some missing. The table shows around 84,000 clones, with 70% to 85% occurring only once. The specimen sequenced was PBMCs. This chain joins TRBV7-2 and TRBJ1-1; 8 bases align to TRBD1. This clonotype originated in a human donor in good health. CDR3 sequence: CASSFDRGTEAFF. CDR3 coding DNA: TGTGCCAGCAGCTTTGACAGGGGCACTGAAGCTTTCTTT.